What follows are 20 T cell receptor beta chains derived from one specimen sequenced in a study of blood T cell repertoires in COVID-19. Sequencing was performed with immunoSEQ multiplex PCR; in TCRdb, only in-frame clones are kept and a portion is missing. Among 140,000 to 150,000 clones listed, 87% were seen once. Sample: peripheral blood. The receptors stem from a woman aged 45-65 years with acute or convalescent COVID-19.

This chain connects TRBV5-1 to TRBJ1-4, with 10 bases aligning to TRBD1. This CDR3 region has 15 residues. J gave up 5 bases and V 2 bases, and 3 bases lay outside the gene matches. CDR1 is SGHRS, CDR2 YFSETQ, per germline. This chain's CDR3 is CASSLQTGGNEKLFF. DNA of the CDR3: TGCGCCAGCAGCTTACAGACAGGGGGCAATGAAAAACTGTTTTTT.

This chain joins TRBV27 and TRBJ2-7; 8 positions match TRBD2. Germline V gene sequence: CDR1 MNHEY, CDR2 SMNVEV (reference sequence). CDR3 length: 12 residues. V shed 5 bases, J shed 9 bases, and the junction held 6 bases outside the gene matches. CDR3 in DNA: TGTGCCAGCAGTAACCAGCGGGGGCTGCAGTACTTC. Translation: CASSNQRGLQYF.

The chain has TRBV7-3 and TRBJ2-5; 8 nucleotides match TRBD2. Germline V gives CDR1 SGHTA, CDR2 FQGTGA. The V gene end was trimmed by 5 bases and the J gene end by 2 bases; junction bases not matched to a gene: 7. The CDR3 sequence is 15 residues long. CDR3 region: CASSAKLAVQETQYF. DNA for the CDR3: TGTGCCAGCAGCGCCAAACTAGCGGTGCAAGAGACCCAGTACTTC.

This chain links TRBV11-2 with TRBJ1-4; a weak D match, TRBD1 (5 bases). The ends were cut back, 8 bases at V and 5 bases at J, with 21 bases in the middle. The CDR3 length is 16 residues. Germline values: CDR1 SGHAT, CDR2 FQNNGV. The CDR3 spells CASRAAWGGGNEKLFF. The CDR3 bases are TGTGCCAGCCGAGCTGCCTGGGGGGGAGGAAATGAAAAACTGTTTTTT.

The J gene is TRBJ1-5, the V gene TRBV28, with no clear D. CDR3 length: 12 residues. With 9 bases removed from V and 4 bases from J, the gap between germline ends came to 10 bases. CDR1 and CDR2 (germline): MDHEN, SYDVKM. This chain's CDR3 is CASHSGNQPQHF. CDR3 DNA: TGTGCCAGTCACTCCGGTAATCAGCCCCAGCATTTT.

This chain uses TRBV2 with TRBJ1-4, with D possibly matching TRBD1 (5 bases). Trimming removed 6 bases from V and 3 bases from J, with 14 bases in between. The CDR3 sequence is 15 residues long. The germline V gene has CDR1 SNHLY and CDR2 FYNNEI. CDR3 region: CASSLTDPSNEKLFF. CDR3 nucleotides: TGTGCCAGCAGCCTGACAGATCCTTCTAATGAAAAACTGTTTTTT.

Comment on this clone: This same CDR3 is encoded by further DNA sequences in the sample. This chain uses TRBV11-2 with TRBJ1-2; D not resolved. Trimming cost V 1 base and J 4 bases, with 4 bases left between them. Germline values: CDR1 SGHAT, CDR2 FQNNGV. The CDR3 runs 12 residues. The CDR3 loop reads CASSLGGYGYTF. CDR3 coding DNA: TGTGCCAGCAGCTTAGGAGGCTATGGCTACACCTTC. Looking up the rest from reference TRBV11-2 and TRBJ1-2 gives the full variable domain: EAGVAQSPRYKIIEKRQSVAFWCNPISGHATLYWYQQILGQGPKLLIQFQNNGVVDDSQLPKDRFSAERLKGVDSTLKIQPAKLEDSAVYLCASSLGGYGYTFGSGTRLTVV.

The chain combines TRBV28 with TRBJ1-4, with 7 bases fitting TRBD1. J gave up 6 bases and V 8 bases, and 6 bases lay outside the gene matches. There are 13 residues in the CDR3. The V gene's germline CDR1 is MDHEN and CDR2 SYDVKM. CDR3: CASRGTDYEKLFF. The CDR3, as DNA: TGTGCCAGCCGGGGGACAGACTATGAAAAACTGTTTTTT.

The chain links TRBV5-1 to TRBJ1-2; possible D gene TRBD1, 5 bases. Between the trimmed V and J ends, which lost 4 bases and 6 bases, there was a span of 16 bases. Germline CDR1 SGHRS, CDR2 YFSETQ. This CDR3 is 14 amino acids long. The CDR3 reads CASSPAGGGDGYTF. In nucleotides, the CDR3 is TGCGCCAGCAGCCCTGCTGGTGGAGGGGATGGCTACACCTTC.

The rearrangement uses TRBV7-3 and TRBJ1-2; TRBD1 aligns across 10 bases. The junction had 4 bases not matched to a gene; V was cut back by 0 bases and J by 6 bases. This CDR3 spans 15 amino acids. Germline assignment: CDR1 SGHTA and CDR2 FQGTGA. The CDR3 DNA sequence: TGTGCCAGCAGCTTAACGGGGACAGGGGAACATGGCTACACCTTC. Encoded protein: CASSLTGTGEHGYTF.

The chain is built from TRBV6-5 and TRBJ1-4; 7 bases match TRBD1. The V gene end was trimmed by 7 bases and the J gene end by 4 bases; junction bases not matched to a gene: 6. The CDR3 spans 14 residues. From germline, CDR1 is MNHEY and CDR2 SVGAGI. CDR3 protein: CASTGTVNNEKLFF. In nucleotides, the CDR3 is TGTGCCAGCACGGGGACAGTAAATAATGAAAAACTGTTTTTT.

CDR3 nucleotides: TGTGCCAGCAGCTTAGGGCGGAGTAATGAAAAACTGTTTTTT. Amino acids: CASSLGRSNEKLFF. The chain recombines TRBV13 with TRBJ1-4; no clear D. Germline CDR1 is PRHDT and CDR2 is FYEKMQ (reference sequence). The CDR3 is 14 residues long. The ends were cut back, 0 bases at V and 4 bases at J, with 6 bases in the middle.

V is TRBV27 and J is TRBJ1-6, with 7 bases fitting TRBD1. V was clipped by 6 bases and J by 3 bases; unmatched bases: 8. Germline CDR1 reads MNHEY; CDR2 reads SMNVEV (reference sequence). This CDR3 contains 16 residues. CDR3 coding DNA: TGTGCCAGCAGATCGGGGGACAGCCTCTATAATTCACCCCTCCACTTT. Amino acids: CASRSGDSLYNSPLHF.

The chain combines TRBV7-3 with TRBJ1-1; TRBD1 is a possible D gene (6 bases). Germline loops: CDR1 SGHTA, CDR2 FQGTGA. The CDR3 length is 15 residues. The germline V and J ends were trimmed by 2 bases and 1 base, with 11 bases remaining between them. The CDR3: CASSLYMGQNTEAFF. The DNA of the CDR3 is TGTGCCAGCAGCTTATACATGGGACAGAACACTGAAGCTTTCTTT. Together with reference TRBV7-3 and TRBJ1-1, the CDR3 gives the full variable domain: GAGVSQTPSNKVTEKGKYVELRCDPISGHTALYWYRQSLGQGPEFLIYFQGTGAADDSGLPNDRFFAVRPEGSVSTLKIQRTERGDSAVYLCASSLYMGQNTEAFFGQGTRLTVV.

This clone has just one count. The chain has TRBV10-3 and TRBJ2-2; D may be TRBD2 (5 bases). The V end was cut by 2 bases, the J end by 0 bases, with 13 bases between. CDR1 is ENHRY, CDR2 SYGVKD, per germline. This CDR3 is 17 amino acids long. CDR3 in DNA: TGTGCCATCAGTGAGCCTCTGGAGGCTCCGAACACCGGGGAGCTGTTTTTT. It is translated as CAISEPLEAPNTGELFF.

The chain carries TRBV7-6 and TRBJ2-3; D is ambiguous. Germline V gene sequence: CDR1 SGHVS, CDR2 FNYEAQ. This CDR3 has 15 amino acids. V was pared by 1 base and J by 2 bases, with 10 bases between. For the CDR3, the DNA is TGTGCCAGCAGCTTAGGTGGTAGCCCCACAGATACGCAGTATTTT. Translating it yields CASSLGGSPTDTQYF.

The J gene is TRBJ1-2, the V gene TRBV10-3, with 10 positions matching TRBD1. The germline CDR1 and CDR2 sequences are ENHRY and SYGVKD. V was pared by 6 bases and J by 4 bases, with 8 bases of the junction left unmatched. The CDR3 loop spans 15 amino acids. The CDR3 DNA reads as TGTGCCATCAGCGCAAGGACAGGGGGTAGCTATGGCTACACCTTC. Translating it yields CAISARTGGSYGYTF.

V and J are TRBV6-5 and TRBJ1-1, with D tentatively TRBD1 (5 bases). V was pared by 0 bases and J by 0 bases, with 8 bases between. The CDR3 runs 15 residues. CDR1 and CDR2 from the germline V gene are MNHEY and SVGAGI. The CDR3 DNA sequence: TGTGCCAGCAGTTACTCCGGGGGTATGAACACTGAAGCTTTCTTT. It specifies CASSYSGGMNTEAFF.

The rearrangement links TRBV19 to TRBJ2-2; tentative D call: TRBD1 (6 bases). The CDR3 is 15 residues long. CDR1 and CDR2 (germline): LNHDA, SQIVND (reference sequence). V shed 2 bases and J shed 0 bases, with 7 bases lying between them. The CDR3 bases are TGTGCCAGTAGTATACGGACAGCGAACACCGGGGAGCTGTTTTTT. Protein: CASSIRTANTGELFF.

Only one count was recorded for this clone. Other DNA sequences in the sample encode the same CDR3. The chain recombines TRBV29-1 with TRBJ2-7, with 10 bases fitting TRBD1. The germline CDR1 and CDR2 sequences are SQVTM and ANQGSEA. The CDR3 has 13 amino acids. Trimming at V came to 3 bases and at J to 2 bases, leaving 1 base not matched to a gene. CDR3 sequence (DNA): TGCAGCGTTGAGGGACAGGGGACCTACGAGCAGTACTTC. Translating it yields CSVEGQGTYEQYF.